This record concerns one TCR beta chain sequence. The antigen remains unidentified. This entry is derived from a study of radiotherapy plus CTLA-4 blockade in lung cancer. Method: immunoSEQ multiplex PCR; TCRdb's copy keeps in-frame clones and lacks some. Seen here are over 100,000 clones, around 90% observed once, and the top ten hold approximately 6.6%. General observations from the study: Interferon-beta, together with early blood T cell clone dynamics, reportedly best predicted response.

This specimen was peripheral blood, taken from a patient treated with radiotherapy plus ipilimumab. This receptor was identified in a human donor with non-small cell lung cancer that progressed on radiotherapy plus ipilimumab.

In DNA, the CDR3 is TGCAGTGCTACCGTTACCTACGAGCAGTACTTC. Its translation is CSATVTYEQYF. The rearrangement uses TRBV20-1 and TRBJ2-7; D unclear. The CDR3 has 11 amino acids. The V and J ends lost 4 bases and 2 bases respectively, with 6 bases between them. Per germline, CDR1 DFQATT and CDR2 SNEGSKA (reference sequence).